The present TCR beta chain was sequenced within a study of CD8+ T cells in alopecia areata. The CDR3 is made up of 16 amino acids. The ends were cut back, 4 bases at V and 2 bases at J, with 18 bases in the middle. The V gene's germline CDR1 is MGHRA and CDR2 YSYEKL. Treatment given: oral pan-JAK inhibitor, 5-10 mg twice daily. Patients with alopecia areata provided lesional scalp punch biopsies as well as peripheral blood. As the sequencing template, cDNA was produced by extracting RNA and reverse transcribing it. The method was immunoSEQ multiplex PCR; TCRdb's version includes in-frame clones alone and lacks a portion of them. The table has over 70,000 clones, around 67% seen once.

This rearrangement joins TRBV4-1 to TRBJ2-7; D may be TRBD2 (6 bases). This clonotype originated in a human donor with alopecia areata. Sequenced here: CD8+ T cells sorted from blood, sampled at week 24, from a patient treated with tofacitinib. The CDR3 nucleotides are TGCGCCAGCAGCCGCGGGCAGGAGGGCAGGGCCTACGAGCAGTACTTC. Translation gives CASSRGQEGRAYEQYF.